Below, 14 T cell receptor beta chains from the same sample are listed, as sequenced in a study of blood T cell repertoires in COVID-19. The table came from immunoSEQ multiplex PCR; TCRdb's copy has only in-frame clones and leaves some out. This table holds more than 75,000 clones, 88% found once. Sequenced input: peripheral blood. Receptor source: a woman aged 80 or older with active COVID-19.

The chain is built from TRBV7-3 and TRBJ2-2, with D possibly being TRBD2 (5 bases). The CDR3 length is 16 residues. V shed 1 base and J shed 4 bases, with 13 bases lying between them. Germline-derived CDR1 and CDR2 are SGHTA and FQGTGA. CDR3 DNA: TGTGCCAGCAGCTTAAAGGGCGGGCCGTTCACCGGGGAGCTGTTTTTT. The encoded protein is CASSLKGGPFTGELFF.

CDR3 DNA: TGTGCCAGCAGTTCCCCGGGACAGGGGACCGGTGAGCAGTTCTTC. Protein: CASSSPGQGTGEQFF. The chain carries TRBV28 and TRBJ2-1; 10 bases line up with TRBD1. CDR1 is MDHEN, CDR2 SYDVKM, per germline. With 4 bases clipped from V and 9 bases from J, the junction kept 9 bases outside the gene matches. CDR3 length equals 15 residues.

The chain has TRBV29-1 and TRBJ1-1; 7 positions match TRBD1. Trimming took 4 bases from V and 0 from J; bases not matched to a gene: 11. The CDR3 consists of 16 residues. Germline V lookup: CDR1 SQVTM, CDR2 ANQGSEA. The DNA of the CDR3 is TGCAGCGTTGTTGGGATCCAGGGACAGATGAACACTGAAGCTTTCTTT. Amino acid sequence: CSVVGIQGQMNTEAFF.

This chain connects TRBV7-2 to TRBJ2-7, with TRBD2 matching over 14 bases. The CDR3 spans 15 residues. Germline CDR1 and CDR2: SGHTA and FQGNSA. The ends lost 5 bases at V and 3 bases at J; junction bases unmatched: 3. CDR3 DNA sequence: TGTGCCAGCAGCCTAGGGACTAGCGGGAGCTACGAGCAGTACTTC. Amino acids: CASSLGTSGSYEQYF.

The chain uses TRBV6-2 or TRBV6-3 and TRBJ2-2; TRBD2 might be the D (6 bases). Germline V gene lookup returns CDR1 MNHEY and CDR2 SVGEGT. Trimming removed 6 bases at V and 0 bases at J, with 8 bases between. This CDR3 has 14 residues. The CDR3 DNA sequence: TGTGCCAGCAGCGGGACTCCGAACACCGGGGAGCTGTTTTTT. As protein: CASSGTPNTGELFF.

This chain connects TRBV7-2 to TRBJ2-1, with TRBD2 as a possible D gene (6 bases). Germline CDR1 SGHTA, CDR2 FQGNSA. Trimming cost V 5 bases and J 4 bases, with 12 bases left between them. The CDR3 covers 14 residues. In DNA, the CDR3 is TGTGCCAGCAGCCGTAGCGGCAATTACAATGAGCAGTTCTTC. It encodes CASSRSGNYNEQFF.

CDR3 bases: TGTGCCAGCTCACCACCGAGAGGGAGAAGTCTGGGGGAGACCCAGTACTTC. Translated: CASSPPRGRSLGETQYF. The J gene is TRBJ2-5, the V gene TRBV18; TRBD2 is a possible D gene (5 bases). This CDR3 comprises 17 residues. V lost 0 bases to trimming and J lost 5 bases, with 19 bases between them. Germline-derived CDR1 and CDR2 are KGHSH and LQKENI.

This chain connects TRBV4-3 to TRBJ2-7; 7 nucleotides align to TRBD1. This CDR3 has 15 amino acids. The V gene's germline CDR1 is LGHNA and CDR2 YSLEER. With 1 base clipped from V and 4 bases from J, the junction kept 7 bases outside the gene matches. CDR3 DNA: TGCGCCAGCAGCCAAGTGGTCGGACAGGCGTACGAGCAGTACTTC. Translating gives CASSQVVGQAYEQYF.

This chain joins TRBV19 and TRBJ2-2; D perhaps matches TRBD1 (5 bases). The CDR3 runs 15 residues. Trimming shortened V by 3 bases and J by 0 bases, and 8 bases separated the two germline ends. CDR1 and CDR2 from the germline V gene are LNHDA and SQIVND (reference sequence). The CDR3 DNA reads as TGTGCCAGTAGTATTCAGGGCCCGAACACCGGGGAGCTGTTTTTT. Translation gives CASSIQGPNTGELFF. The full variable domain, in which reference TRBV19 and TRBJ2-2 provide the parts outside the CDR3, is DGGITQSPKYLFRKEGQNVTLSCEQNLNHDAMYWYRQDPGQGLRLIYYSQIVNDFQKGDIAEGYSVSREKKESFPLTVTSAQKNPTAFYLCASSIQGPNTGELFFGEGSRLTVL.

The chain recombines TRBV7-2 with TRBJ2-7, with 8 bases matching TRBD1. Germline V CDR1 and CDR2: SGHTA, FQGNSA. The CDR3 extends over 13 amino acids. V lost 5 bases to trimming and J lost 4 bases; unmatched junction nucleotides: 4. The CDR3 spells CASSRDRRYEQYF. CDR3 DNA sequence: TGTGCCAGCAGCCGGGACAGGCGGTACGAGCAGTACTTC.

This sequence joins TRBV19 and TRBJ2-7; 11 nucleotides align to TRBD2. Germline V gene data show CDR1 as LNHDA and CDR2 as SQIVND (reference sequence). This CDR3 comprises 17 residues. J was trimmed by 2 bases and V by 3 bases; bases with no gene match: 9. In nucleotides, the CDR3 is TGTGCCAGTAGTATGCGGGGGCTAGCGGGAGGTACCTACGAGCAGTACTTC. Translating it yields CASSMRGLAGGTYEQYF.

The chain has TRBV5-1 and TRBJ2-1, with 7 bases lining up with TRBD1. The CDR3 consists of 11 residues. CDR1 and CDR2 from the germline V gene are SGHRS and YFSETQ. With 0 bases clipped from V and 12 bases from J, the junction kept 0 bases outside the gene matches. CDR3 residues: CASSLEGAQFF. The CDR3 DNA reads TGCGCCAGCAGCTTGGAGGGGGCGCAGTTCTTC.

V is TRBV3-1 (or the pseudogene TRBV3-2) and J is TRBJ1-5; D ambiguous. Deletions cut 4 bases from V and 1 base from J, with 8 bases between. Per germline, CDR1 LGHDT and CDR2 YNNKEL (reference sequence). CDR3 length: 14 residues. The chain's CDR3 is CASSPNMSNQPQHF. CDR3 DNA: TGTGCCAGCAGCCCCAACATGAGCAATCAGCCCCAGCATTTT.

On this clone itself: One junction end disagrees with the germline gene, perhaps due to a read error. The chain combines TRBV4-3 with TRBJ1-3; TRBD1 matches at 8 bases. The CDR3 spans 15 residues. Germline values: CDR1 LGHNA, CDR2 YSLEER. The CDR3 bases are TGCGCCAGCGGCCAGACAGGGGCTTATGGAAACACCATATATTTT. This gives the protein CASGQTGAYGNTIYF.